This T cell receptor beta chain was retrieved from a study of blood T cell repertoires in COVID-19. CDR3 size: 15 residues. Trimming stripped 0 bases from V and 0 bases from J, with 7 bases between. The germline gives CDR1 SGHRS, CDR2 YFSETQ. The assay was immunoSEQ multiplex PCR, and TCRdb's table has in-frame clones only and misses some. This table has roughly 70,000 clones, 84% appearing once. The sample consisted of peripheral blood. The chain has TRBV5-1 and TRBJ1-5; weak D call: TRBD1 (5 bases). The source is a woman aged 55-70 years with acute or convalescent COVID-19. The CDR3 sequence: CASSLEGYSNQPQHF. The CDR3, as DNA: TGCGCCAGCAGCTTGGAGGGGTATAGCAATCAGCCCCAGCATTTT.